This TCR beta chain was captured in a study of T-cell memory formation after mild COVID-19. Via MiXCR, TCRdb re-called the 5' RACE reads, giving one row per CDR3 protein. Of over 150,000 distinct CDR3 sequences detected, about a fifth appear once; the ten largest clones hold more than 20%. Germline loops: CDR1 MNHEY, CDR2 SVGEGT. The CDR3 loop spans 15 amino acids. Losses at the gene ends were 0 bases for V and 7 bases for J; bases not matched to a gene: 7. This clonotype turned up a few times. The sample was PBMCs or a T cell subset sorted from them (not recorded which). This sequence was found in an adult woman who had mild COVID-19 (a few samples of this study predate the infection). Cell type and time point are not known. V is TRBV6-2 or TRBV6-3 and J is TRBJ1-2, with TRBD1 matching over 8 bases. CDR3: CASSYSAQGARGYTF. CDR3 in DNA: TGTGCCAGCAGTTACTCGGCCCAGGGGGCGCGTGGCTACACCTTC.